The subject of this entry is one T cell receptor beta chain. This specimen belongs to a study of shared T cell receptors in the human thymus. Using immunoSEQ multiplex PCR, the repertoire was profiled, and TCRdb retains in-frame clones only, with some absent. The repertoire holds about 710,000 clones, with roughly 86% as singletons. The germline gives CDR1 MNHEY, CDR2 SMNVEV (reference sequence). The CDR3 sequence is 16 residues long. J gave up 6 bases and V 0 bases, and 8 bases lay outside the gene matches. The sample was also linked to a second study, of human thymus T cells. That source notes: Donor material was obtained from healthy Finnish infants undergoing corrective surgery for congenital heart defects.

The rearrangement joins TRBV27 to TRBJ1-2; TRBD1 matches 9 bases. This receptor was taken from a boy younger than two with a congenital heart defect. Material: thymocytes. CDR3 sequence reads: CASSLSPRDREDGYTF. The CDR3 DNA follows: TGTGCCAGCAGTTTATCCCCCCGGGACAGGGAGGATGGCTACACCTTC.